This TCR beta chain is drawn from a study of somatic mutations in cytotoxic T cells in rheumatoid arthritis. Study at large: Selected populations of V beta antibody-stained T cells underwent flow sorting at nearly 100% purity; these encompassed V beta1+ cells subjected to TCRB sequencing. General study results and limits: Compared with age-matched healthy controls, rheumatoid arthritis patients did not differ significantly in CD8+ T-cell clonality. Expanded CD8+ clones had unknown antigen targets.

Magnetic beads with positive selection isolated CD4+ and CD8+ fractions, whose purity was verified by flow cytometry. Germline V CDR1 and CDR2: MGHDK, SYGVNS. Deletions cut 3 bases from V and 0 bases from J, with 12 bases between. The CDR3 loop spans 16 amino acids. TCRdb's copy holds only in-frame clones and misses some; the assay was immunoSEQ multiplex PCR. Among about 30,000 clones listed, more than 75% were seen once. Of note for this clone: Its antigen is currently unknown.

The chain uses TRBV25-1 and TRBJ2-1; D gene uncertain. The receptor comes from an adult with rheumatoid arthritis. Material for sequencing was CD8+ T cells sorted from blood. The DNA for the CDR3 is TGTGCCAGCAGTGATTGGTTTAGGAGCTCCTACAATGAGCAGTTCTTC. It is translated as CASSDWFRSSYNEQFF.